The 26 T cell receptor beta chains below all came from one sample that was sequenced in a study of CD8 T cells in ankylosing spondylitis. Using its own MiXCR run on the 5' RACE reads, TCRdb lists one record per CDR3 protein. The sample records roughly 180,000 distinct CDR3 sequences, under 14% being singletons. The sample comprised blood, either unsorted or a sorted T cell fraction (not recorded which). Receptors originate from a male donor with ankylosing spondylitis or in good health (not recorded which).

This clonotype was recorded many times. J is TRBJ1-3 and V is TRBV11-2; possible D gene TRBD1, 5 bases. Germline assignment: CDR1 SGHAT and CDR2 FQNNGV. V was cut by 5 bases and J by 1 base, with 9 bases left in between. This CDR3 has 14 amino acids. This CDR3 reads CASSPQASGNTIYF. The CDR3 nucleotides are TGTGCCAGCAGCCCACAGGCTTCTGGAAACACCATATATTTT.

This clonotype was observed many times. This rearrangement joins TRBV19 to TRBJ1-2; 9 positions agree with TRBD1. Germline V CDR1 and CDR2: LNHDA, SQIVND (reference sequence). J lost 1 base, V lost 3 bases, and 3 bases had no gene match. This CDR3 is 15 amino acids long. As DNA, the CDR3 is TGTGCCAGTAGTATCCGGACAGGGGTTAACTATGGCTACACCTTC. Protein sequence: CASSIRTGVNYGYTF.

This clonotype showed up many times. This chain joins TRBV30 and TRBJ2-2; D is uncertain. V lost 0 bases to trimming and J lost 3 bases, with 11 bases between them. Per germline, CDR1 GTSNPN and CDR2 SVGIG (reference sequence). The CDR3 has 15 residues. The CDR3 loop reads CAWSVMNSHTGELFF. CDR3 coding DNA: TGTGCCTGGAGTGTAATGAACAGTCACACCGGGGAGCTGTTTTTT. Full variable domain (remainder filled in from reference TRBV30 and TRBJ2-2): SQTIHQWPATLVQPVGSPLSLECTVEGTSNPNLYWYRQAAGRGLQLLFYSVGIGQISSEVPQNLSASRPQDRQFILSSKKLLLSDSGFYLCAWSVMNSHTGELFFGEGSRLTVL.

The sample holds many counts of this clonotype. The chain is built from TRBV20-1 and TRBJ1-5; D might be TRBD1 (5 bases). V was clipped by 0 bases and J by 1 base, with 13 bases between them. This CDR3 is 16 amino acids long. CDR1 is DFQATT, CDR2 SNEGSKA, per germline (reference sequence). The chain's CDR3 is CSAREGTWGSNQPQHF. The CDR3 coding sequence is TGCAGTGCTAGAGAGGGGACGTGGGGCAGCAATCAGCCCCAGCATTTT.

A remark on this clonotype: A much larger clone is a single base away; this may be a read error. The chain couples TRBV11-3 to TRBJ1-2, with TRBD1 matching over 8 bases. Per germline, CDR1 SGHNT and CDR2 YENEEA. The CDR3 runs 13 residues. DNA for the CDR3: TGTGCCAGCAAAGACAGGGGTAACCATGGCTACACCTTC. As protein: CASKDRGNHGYTF.

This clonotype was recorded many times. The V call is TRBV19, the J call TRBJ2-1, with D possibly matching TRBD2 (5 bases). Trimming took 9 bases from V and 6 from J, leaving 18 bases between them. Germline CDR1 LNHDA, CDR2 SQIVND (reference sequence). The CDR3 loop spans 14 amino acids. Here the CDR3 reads CASRWTLQANEQFF. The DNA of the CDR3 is TGTGCCAGCCGCTGGACTCTCCAGGCCAATGAGCAGTTCTTC.

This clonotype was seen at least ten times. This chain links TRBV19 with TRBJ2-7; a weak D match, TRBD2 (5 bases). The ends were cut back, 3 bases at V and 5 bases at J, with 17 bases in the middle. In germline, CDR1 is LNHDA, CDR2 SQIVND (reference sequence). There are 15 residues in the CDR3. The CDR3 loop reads CASSIGGLDADEQYF. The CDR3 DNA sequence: TGTGCCAGTAGTATCGGCGGGCTAGACGCGGACGAGCAGTACTTC.

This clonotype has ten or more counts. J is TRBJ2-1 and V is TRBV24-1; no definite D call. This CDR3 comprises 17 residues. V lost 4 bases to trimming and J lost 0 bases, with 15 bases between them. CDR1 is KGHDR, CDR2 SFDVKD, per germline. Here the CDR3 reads CATSERSLGFSYNEQFF. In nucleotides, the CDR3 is TGTGCCACCAGTGAACGGTCGCTAGGGTTCTCCTACAATGAGCAGTTCTTC.

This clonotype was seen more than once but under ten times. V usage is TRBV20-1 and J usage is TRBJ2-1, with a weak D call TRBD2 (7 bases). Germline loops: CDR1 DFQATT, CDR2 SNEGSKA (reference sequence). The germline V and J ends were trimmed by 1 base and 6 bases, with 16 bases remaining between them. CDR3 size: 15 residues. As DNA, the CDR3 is TGCAGTGCTAGAGTGGTCGGGGGGCTTTCCAATGAGCAGTTCTTC. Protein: CSARVVGGLSNEQFF.

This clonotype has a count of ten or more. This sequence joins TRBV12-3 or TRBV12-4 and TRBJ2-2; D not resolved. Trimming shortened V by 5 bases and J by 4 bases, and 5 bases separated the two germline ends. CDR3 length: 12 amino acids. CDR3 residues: CASSLFTGELFF. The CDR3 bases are TGTGCCAGCAGTCTCTTCACCGGGGAGCTGTTTTTT.

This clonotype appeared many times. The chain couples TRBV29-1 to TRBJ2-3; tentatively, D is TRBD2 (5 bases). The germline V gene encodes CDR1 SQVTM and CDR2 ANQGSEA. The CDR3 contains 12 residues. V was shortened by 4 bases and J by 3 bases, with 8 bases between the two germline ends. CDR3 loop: CSVGEGTDTQYF. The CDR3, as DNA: TGCAGCGTTGGAGAGGGTACAGATACGCAGTATTTT.

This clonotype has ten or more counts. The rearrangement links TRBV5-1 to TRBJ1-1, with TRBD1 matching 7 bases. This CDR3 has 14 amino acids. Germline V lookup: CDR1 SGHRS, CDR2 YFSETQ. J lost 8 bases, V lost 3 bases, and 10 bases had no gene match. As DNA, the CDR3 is TGCGCCAGCAGCTGGAGGACAGGAAAAAACGAAGCTTTCTTT. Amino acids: CASSWRTGKNEAFF.

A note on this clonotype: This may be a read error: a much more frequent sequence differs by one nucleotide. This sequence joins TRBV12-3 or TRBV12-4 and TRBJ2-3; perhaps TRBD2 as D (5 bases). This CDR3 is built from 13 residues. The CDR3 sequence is CASVSSITDTRYF. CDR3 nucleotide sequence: TGTGCCAGCGTTTCTAGCATTACAGATACGCGGTATTTT.

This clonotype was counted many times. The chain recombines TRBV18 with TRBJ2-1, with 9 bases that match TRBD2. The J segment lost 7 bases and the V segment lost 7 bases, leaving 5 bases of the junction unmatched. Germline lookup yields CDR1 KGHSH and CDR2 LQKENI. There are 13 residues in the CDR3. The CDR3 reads CASYVTSGNEQFF. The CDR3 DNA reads TGTGCCAGCTATGTCACTAGCGGGAATGAGCAGTTCTTC.

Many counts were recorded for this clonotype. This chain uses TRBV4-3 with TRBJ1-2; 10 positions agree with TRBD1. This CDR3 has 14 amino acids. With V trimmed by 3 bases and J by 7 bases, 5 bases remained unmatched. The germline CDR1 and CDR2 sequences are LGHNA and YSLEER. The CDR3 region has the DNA TGCGCCAGCAGCCATCCGACAGGGGGCGGTGGCTACACCTTC. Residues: CASSHPTGGGGYTF.

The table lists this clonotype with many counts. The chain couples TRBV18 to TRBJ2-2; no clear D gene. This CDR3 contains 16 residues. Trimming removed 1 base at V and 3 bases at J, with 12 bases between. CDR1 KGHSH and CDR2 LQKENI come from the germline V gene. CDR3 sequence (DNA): TGTGCCAGCTCACCACGGGTCTCCCGCGACACCGGGGAGCTGTTTTTT. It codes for CASSPRVSRDTGELFF.

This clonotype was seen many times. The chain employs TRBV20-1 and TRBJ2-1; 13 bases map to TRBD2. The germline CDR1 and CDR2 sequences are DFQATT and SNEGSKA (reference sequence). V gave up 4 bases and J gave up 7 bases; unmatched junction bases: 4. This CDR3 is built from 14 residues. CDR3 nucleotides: TGCAGTGCTATCCTACTAGCGGGAGGGAATGAGCAGTTCTTC. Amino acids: CSAILLAGGNEQFF.

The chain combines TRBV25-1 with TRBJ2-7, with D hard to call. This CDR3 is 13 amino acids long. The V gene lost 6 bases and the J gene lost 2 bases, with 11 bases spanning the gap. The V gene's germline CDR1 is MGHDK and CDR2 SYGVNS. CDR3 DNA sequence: TGTGCCAGCAGCCGGGCCGCAGCCTACGAGCAGTACTTC. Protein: CASSRAAAYEQYF.

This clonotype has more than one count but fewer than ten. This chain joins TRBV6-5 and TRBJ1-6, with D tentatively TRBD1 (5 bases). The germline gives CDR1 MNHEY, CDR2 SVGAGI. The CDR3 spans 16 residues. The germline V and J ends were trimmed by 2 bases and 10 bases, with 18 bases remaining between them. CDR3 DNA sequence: TGTGCCAGCAGTTACCGGGATTCGGGGGTAGGGTCACCCCTCCACTTT. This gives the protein CASSYRDSGVGSPLHF.

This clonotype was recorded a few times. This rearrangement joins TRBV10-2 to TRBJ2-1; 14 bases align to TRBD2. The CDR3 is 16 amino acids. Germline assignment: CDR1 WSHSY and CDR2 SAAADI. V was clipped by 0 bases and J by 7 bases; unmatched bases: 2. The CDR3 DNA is TGCGCCAGCAGTGAGTCGAGGACTAGCGGGGGGAATGAGCAGTTCTTC. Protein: CASSESRTSGGNEQFF.

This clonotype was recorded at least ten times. CDR3 region: CASSLVMGETQYF. The CDR3 coding sequence is TGCGCCAGCAGCTTGGTTATGGGGGAGACCCAGTACTTC. This chain joins TRBV5-1 and TRBJ2-5, with D uncertain. V was cut by 0 bases and J by 5 bases, with 8 bases left in between. The length of the CDR3 is 13 residues. Germline CDR1 is SGHRS and CDR2 is YFSETQ.

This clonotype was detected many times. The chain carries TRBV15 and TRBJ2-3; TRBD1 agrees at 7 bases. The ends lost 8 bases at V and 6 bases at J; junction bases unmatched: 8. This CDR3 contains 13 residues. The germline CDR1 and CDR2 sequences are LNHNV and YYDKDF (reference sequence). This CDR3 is CATGDSGRDTQYF. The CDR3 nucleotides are TGTGCCACCGGGGACAGTGGAAGGGATACGCAGTATTTT.

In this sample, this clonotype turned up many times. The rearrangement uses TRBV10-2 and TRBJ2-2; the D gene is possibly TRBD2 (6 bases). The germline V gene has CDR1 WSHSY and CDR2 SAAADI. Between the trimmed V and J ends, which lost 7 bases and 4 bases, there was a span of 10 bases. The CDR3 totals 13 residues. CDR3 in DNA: TGCGCCAGCACTTTCGGGGGCACCGGGGAGCTGTTTTTT. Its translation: CASTFGGTGELFF.

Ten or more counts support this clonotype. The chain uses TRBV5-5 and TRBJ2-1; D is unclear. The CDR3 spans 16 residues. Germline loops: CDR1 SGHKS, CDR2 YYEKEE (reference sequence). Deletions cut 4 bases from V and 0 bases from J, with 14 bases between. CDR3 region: CASSPTAVLSYNEQFF. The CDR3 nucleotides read TGTGCCAGCAGCCCGACGGCGGTCCTCTCCTACAATGAGCAGTTCTTC.

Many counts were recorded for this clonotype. CDR3 sequence reads: CASSPGTSGPYNEQFF. CDR3 DNA sequence: TGTGCCAGCAGTCCAGGGACTAGCGGGCCCTACAATGAGCAGTTCTTC. The V gene is TRBV12-3 or TRBV12-4, the J gene TRBJ2-1, with 12 nucleotides matching TRBD2. The length of the CDR3 is 16 residues. V lost 5 bases, J lost 2 bases, and 4 bases stayed unmatched.

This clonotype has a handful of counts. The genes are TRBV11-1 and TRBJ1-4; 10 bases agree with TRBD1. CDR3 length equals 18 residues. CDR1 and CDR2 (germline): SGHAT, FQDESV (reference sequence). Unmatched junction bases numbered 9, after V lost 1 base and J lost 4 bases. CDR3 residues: CASSLVATGGAFNEKLFF. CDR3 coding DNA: TGTGCCAGCAGCTTAGTTGCGACAGGGGGCGCCTTTAATGAAAAACTGTTTTTT.